What follows are 8 T cell receptor beta chains derived from one specimen sequenced in a study of OX40 agonist ivuxolimab in advanced cancers. Here immunoSEQ multiplex PCR was the method, and the copy in TCRdb shows in-frame clones only, minus some. The repertoire holds about 88,000 clones, with about 86% as singletons. This specimen was CD4+ or CD8+ T cells sorted from blood, taken in a trial of the OX40 agonist ivuxolimab. These receptors were taken from an adult with an advanced solid tumor such as melanoma, head and neck, liver or kidney cancer.

J is TRBJ2-6 and V is TRBV19; D is tentatively TRBD1 or TRBD2 (5 bases each). This CDR3 has 15 amino acids. Germline V gives CDR1 LNHDA, CDR2 SQIVND (reference sequence). The V and J ends lost 5 bases and 3 bases respectively, with 11 bases between them. In DNA form, the CDR3 reads TGTGCCAGTAGTTTCTCAGGGAGTGGGGCCAACGTCCTGACTTTC. Its translation: CASSFSGSGANVLTF.

The CDR3 nucleotides are TGTGCCAGCAGCAAAGGAGCTAGCGGGGGGCGGAGGGCCCAGTACTTC. Translation gives CASSKGASGGRRAQYF. The J gene is TRBJ2-5, the V gene TRBV5-6; TRBD2 matches 11 bases. The V gene end was trimmed by 4 bases and the J gene end by 9 bases; junction bases not matched to a gene: 14. The CDR3 contains 16 residues. Germline assignment: CDR1 SGHDT and CDR2 YYEEEE.

The chain uses TRBV7-6 and TRBJ1-5; perhaps TRBD1 as D (5 bases). The CDR3 is 15 residues long. V lost 1 base to trimming and J lost 3 bases, with 10 bases between them. Germline lookup yields CDR1 SGHVS and CDR2 FNYEAQ. CDR3 sequence: CASSLGTGPNQPQHF. The CDR3 DNA follows: TGTGCCAGCAGCTTAGGCACAGGACCCAATCAGCCCCAGCATTTT.

This chain uses TRBV5-5 with TRBJ2-6; no reliable D call. The CDR3 is made up of 14 amino acids. Germline V gene sequence: CDR1 SGHKS, CDR2 YYEKEE (reference sequence). Trimming removed 4 bases at V and 4 bases at J, with 9 bases between. CDR3 coding DNA: TGTGCCAGCAGCCCCACGAGCGGGGCCAACGTCCTGACTTTC. This gives the protein CASSPTSGANVLTF.

To note about this clone: A far larger clone is a single base away, which makes a read error likely. V gene TRBV11-2 combines with J gene TRBJ2-5; D not certain. The V end was cut by 4 bases, the J end by 4 bases, with 4 bases between. CDR3 length equals 11 residues. Germline CDR1 is SGHAT and CDR2 is FQNNGV. The CDR3 sequence: CASSSSETQYF. Written as DNA, the CDR3 is TGTGCCAGCAGCTCATCAGAGACCCAGTACTTC.

The chain employs TRBV19 and TRBJ2-2; 7 bases match TRBD1. The CDR3 length is 13 residues. Per germline, CDR1 LNHDA and CDR2 SQIVND (reference sequence). J lost 3 bases, V lost 8 bases, and 3 bases had no gene match. For the CDR3, the DNA is TGTGCCAGTGCCGGGACAGACACCGGGGAGCTGTTTTTT. It yields the protein CASAGTDTGELFF.

The V gene is TRBV6-6, the J gene TRBJ2-7; either TRBD1 or TRBD2 may supply D (5 bases each). The V end lost 5 bases, the J end lost 1 base, and 12 bases lay between the germline ends. The CDR3 spans 14 residues. CDR1 is MNHNY and CDR2 is SVGAGI in the germline V gene (reference sequence). Here the CDR3 reads CASSHRDGSYEQYF. CDR3 bases: TGTGCCAGCAGTCACCGGGACGGGTCCTACGAGCAGTACTTC.

This clone showed up just a few times. The chain combines TRBV14 with TRBJ2-3; maybe TRBD2 (6 bases). CDR1 SGHDN and CDR2 FVKESK come from the germline V gene. V lost 0 bases to trimming and J lost 2 bases, with 12 bases between them. CDR3 length: 16 amino acids. Here the CDR3 DNA reads TGTGCCAGCAGCCAAGATCAAGGGGACTTCACAGATACGCAGTATTTT. Residues: CASSQDQGDFTDTQYF.